Each of the 17 T cell receptor beta chains below was sequenced from the same sample in a study of blood T cell repertoires in COVID-19. The data were produced by immunoSEQ multiplex PCR, yet TCRdb's version contains in-frame clones alone and is incomplete. Here the sample spans some 130,000 clones, 85% to 90% being singletons. Sequenced: peripheral blood. The origin of the receptors is a human donor in a cohort sampled during active COVID-19.

This clone was seen more than once but under ten times. The genes are TRBV19 and TRBJ2-2; 9 bases are shared with TRBD1. The CDR3 has 16 residues. With 3 bases clipped from V and 3 bases from J, the junction kept 5 bases outside the gene matches. Germline V CDR1 and CDR2: LNHDA, SQIVND (reference sequence). Here the CDR3 reads CASSIQTGGDTGELFF. DNA of the CDR3: TGTGCCAGTAGTATCCAGACAGGGGGGGACACCGGGGAGCTGTTTTTT.

The chain joins TRBV4-1 to TRBJ1-1, with 7 bases that match TRBD1. CDR3 length equals 17 residues. Trimming took 1 base from V and 0 from J; bases not matched to a gene: 8. Germline-derived CDR1 and CDR2 are MGHRA and YSYEKL. This CDR3 is CASSQGTGDLMNTEAFF. As DNA, the CDR3 is TGCGCCAGCAGCCAAGGAACAGGGGATTTAATGAACACTGAAGCTTTCTTT.

The chain is built from TRBV11-3 and TRBJ2-3, with 10 bases lining up with TRBD2. With V trimmed by 4 bases and J by 0 bases, 10 bases remained unmatched. Germline CDR1 is SGHNT and CDR2 is YENEEA. The CDR3 runs to 18 residues. CDR3 protein: CASSSYISGRGSTDTQYF. Here the CDR3 DNA reads TGTGCCAGCAGCTCTTATATAAGCGGGAGGGGAAGCACAGATACGCAGTATTTT.

The chain combines TRBV19 with TRBJ2-4; 7 nucleotides match TRBD2. Germline CDR1 and CDR2: LNHDA and SQIVND (reference sequence). V lost 4 bases, J lost 8 bases, and 5 bases stayed unmatched. The length of the CDR3 is 13 residues. For the CDR3, the DNA is TGTGCCAGTAGTACGGGTGGGGGGGACATTCAGTACTTC. Encoded protein: CASSTGGGDIQYF.

This chain uses TRBV2 with TRBJ1-1, with D tentatively TRBD1 (6 bases). This CDR3 contains 13 residues. CDR1 and CDR2 (germline): SNHLY, FYNNEI. V was pared by 6 bases and J by 6 bases, with 14 bases between. The DNA for the CDR3 is TGTGCCAGCAGCCAGACACAGGGCGCTGAAGCTTTCTTT. Its protein is CASSQTQGAEAFF.

The V call is TRBV7-9, the J call TRBJ2-7; D might be TRBD2 (5 bases). The CDR3 has 16 residues. CDR1 SEHNR and CDR2 FQNEAQ come from the germline V gene (reference sequence). Deletions cut 7 bases from V and 5 bases from J, with 24 bases between. The CDR3 DNA reads TGTGCCAGCAACACATCCGGGGAGAGGGCTAAGGACGAGCAGTACGTC. Translating it yields CASNTSGERAKDEQYV.

V and J are TRBV7-8 and TRBJ2-3; 9 bases line up with TRBD2. The CDR3 totals 19 residues. Germline CDR1 SGHVS, CDR2 FQNEAQ. V trimming: 5 bases; J trimming: 1 base; junction bases outside the gene matches: 16. The CDR3 nucleotides read TGTGCCAGCAGCCCGATGGGAGCGGGGGGTTCCTTGGGCACAGATACGCAGTATTTT. Translated: CASSPMGAGGSLGTDTQYF.

This clone has just one count. The chain employs TRBV11-2 and TRBJ2-3; 7 positions match TRBD2. In germline, CDR1 is SGHAT, CDR2 FQNNGV. With 3 bases clipped from V and 6 bases from J, the junction kept 6 bases outside the gene matches. The CDR3 spans 14 residues. The CDR3, as DNA: TGTGCCAGCAGCTTCGGGGGGTCCGCGGATACGCAGTATTTT. It codes for CASSFGGSADTQYF.

The J gene is TRBJ1-4, the V gene TRBV7-9; 8 bases line up with TRBD1. CDR1 and CDR2 (germline): SEHNR, FQNEAQ (reference sequence). The CDR3 has 13 amino acids. Trimming at V came to 5 bases and at J to 6 bases, leaving 2 bases not matched to a gene. The DNA of the CDR3 is TGTGCCAGCAGCCCGACAGGGGATGAAAAACTGTTTTTT. As protein: CASSPTGDEKLFF.

The J gene is TRBJ1-6, the V gene TRBV2, with 10 bases lining up with TRBD1. J lost 14 bases, V lost 6 bases, and 7 bases had no gene match. The CDR3 contains 13 residues. The V gene's germline CDR1 is SNHLY and CDR2 FYNNEI. The CDR3 DNA sequence: TGTGCCAGCAGCGACCGGACAGGGGGGACCCTCCACTTT. Translation gives CASSDRTGGTLHF.

The chain recombines TRBV3-1 (or the pseudogene TRBV3-2) with TRBJ1-3, with D hard to call. The CDR3 sequence is 13 residues long. Germline loops: CDR1 LGHDT, CDR2 YNNKEL (reference sequence). V lost 1 base, J lost 4 bases, and 5 bases lay in between. Here the CDR3 reads CASSQGSGNTIYF. The CDR3 coding sequence is TGTGCCAGCAGCCAAGGTTCGGGAAACACCATATATTTT.

The chain couples TRBV30 to TRBJ1-2; 7 bases align to TRBD1. This CDR3 region has 14 residues. V trimming: 0 bases; J trimming: 7 bases; junction bases outside the gene matches: 8. CDR1 is GTSNPN and CDR2 is SVGIG in the germline V gene (reference sequence). Here the CDR3 reads CAWSVRQGEAGYTF. The CDR3 DNA reads as TGTGCCTGGAGTGTACGCCAGGGGGAGGCTGGCTACACCTTC.

This chain links TRBV5-8 with TRBJ2-5; 13 nucleotides line up with TRBD2. The CDR3 runs to 16 residues. V gave up 4 bases and J gave up 5 bases; unmatched junction bases: 8. CDR1 SGHTS and CDR2 YDEGEE come from the germline V gene. As DNA, the CDR3 is TGTGCCAGCAGCACCGGACTAGCGGGGGCCCCGGAGACCCAGTACTTC. This sequence encodes CASSTGLAGAPETQYF.

The count of this clone is one. The CDR3 here is CASSSKGQGETQYF. The DNA of the CDR3 is TGTGCCAGCAGCTCCAAGGGACAGGGAGAGACCCAGTACTTC. The chain carries TRBV5-4 and TRBJ2-5; 9 bases fit TRBD1. V gave up 3 bases and J gave up 4 bases; unmatched junction bases: 4. In germline, CDR1 is SGHNT, CDR2 YYREEE (reference sequence). The CDR3 length is 14 residues.

The chain carries TRBV21-1 and TRBJ2-2; TRBD2, as called in the table, went unchecked against the DNA. TRBV21-1 is a pseudogene. The CDR3 is 16 amino acids. The CDR3 DNA follows: TGTGCCAGCAGCAATTGCACCGGGTCGAACACCGGGGAGCTGTTTTTT. It is translated as CASSNCTGSNTGELFF.

The chain recombines TRBV10-3 with TRBJ1-1; 7 bases map to TRBD1. V was pared by 8 bases and J by 7 bases, with 7 bases of the junction left unmatched. Per germline, CDR1 ENHRY and CDR2 SYGVKD. CDR3 length: 12 amino acids. CDR3 sequence (DNA): TGTGCCATCGGACAGGCCCTAAATGAAGCTTTCTTT. The encoded protein is CAIGQALNEAFF.

The V call is TRBV3-1 (or the pseudogene TRBV3-2), the J call TRBJ1-1; no reliable D call. Germline V gene data show CDR1 as LGHDT and CDR2 as YNNKEL (reference sequence). The CDR3 consists of 15 residues. Trimming cost V 7 bases and J 0 bases, with 15 bases left between them. The CDR3: CASTPIEGLNTEAFF. DNA for the CDR3: TGTGCCAGCACCCCCATAGAGGGCTTGAACACTGAAGCTTTCTTT.